This T cell receptor (beta chain) comes out of a study of blood T cell repertoires in COVID-19. Study information: The United States, Italy and Spain supplied acute and convalescent COVID-19 samples. PBMCs, B-cell-depleted T cells, or T cells were the source of the cDNA or gDNA that made up the material.

CDR3 length equals 13 residues. V lost 4 bases and J lost 5; bases outside the gene matches: 4. CDR1 is LGHDT, CDR2 YNNKEL, per germline (reference sequence). The data were produced by immunoSEQ multiplex PCR, yet TCRdb's version contains in-frame clones alone and is incomplete. The sample lists around 260,000 clones, just over 90% occurring once. The sequence was obtained from a woman in her twenties or thirties with COVID-19, enrolled during active disease. The chain uses TRBV3-1 (or the pseudogene TRBV3-2) and TRBJ1-2, with TRBD1 matching 7 bases. Sequenced: peripheral blood. DNA for the CDR3: TGTGCCAGCAGCCGGGACAGAGTATATGGCTACACCTTC. As protein: CASSRDRVYGYTF.